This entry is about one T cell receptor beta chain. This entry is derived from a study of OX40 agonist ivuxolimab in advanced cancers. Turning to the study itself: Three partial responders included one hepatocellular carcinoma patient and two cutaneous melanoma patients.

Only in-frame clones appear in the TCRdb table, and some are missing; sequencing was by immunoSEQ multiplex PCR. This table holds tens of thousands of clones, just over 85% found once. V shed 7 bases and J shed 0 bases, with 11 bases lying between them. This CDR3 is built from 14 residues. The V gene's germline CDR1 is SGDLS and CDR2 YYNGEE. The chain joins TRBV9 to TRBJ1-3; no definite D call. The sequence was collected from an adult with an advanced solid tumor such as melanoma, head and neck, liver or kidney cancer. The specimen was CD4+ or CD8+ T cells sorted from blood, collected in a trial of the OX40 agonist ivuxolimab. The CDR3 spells CASRRDYSGNTIYF. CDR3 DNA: TGTGCCAGCCGAAGAGACTACTCTGGAAACACCATATATTTT.